The sequence of this T cell receptor beta chain was determined in a study of blood T cell repertoires in COVID-19. The V and J ends lost 6 bases and 0 bases, in that order; junction bases with no gene match: 16. Germline CDR1 reads MDHEN; CDR2 reads SYDVKM. The CDR3 runs to 18 residues. Sequencing was performed with immunoSEQ multiplex PCR; in TCRdb, only in-frame clones are kept and a portion is missing. There are approximately 300,000 clones in the sample; about nine tenths occur only once, and about 2.2% lies in the top ten. The receptor's source is a woman between 50 and 59 years old who had recovered from COVID-19. Sequenced material: peripheral blood. The rearrangement uses TRBV28 and TRBJ2-7, with TRBD2 matching over 8 bases. The CDR3 DNA sequence: TGTGCCAGCAGCCTTCACAACAGACTAGCGCCAAGCTCCTACGAGCAGTACTTC. It is translated as CASSLHNRLAPSSYEQYF.